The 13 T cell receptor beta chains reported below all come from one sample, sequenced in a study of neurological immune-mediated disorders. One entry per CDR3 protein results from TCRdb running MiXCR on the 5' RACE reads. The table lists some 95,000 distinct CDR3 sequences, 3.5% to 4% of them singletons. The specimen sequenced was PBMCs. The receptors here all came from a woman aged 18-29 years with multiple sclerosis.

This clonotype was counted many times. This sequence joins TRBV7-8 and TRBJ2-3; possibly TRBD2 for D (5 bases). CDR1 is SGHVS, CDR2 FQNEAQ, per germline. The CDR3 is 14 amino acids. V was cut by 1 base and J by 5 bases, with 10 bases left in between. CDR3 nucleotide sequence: TGTGCCAGCAGCTTAGGGACTTTGGGAGATACGCAGTATTTT. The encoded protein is CASSLGTLGDTQYF.

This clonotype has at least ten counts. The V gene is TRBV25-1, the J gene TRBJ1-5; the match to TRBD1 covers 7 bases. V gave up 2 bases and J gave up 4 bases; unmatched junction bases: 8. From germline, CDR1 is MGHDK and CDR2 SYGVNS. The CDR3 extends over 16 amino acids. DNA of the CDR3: TGTGCCAGCAGTGAACGCAGGGGGGATGGGAATCAGCCCCAGCATTTT. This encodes CASSERRGDGNQPQHF. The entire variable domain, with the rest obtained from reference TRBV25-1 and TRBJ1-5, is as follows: EADIYQTPRYLVIGTGKKITLECSQTMGHDKMYWYQQDPGMELHLIHYSYGVNSTEKGDLSSESTVSRIRTEHFPLTLESARPSHTSQYLCASSERRGDGNQPQHFGDGTRLSIL.

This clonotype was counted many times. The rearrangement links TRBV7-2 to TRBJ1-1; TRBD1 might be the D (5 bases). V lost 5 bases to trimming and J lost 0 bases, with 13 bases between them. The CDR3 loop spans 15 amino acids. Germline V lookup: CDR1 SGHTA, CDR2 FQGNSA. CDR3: CASSPSGLLNTEAFF. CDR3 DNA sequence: TGTGCCAGCAGCCCATCGGGACTATTGAACACTGAAGCTTTCTTT.

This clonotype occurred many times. CDR3 in amino acids: CSARGATGSNEQFF. The CDR3, as DNA: TGCAGTGCTAGAGGAGCGACAGGGTCCAATGAGCAGTTCTTC. The chain is built from TRBV20-1 and TRBJ2-1; 7 nucleotides match TRBD1. CDR1 is DFQATT, CDR2 SNEGSKA, per germline (reference sequence). The CDR3 consists of 14 residues. J lost 6 bases, V lost 1 base, and 6 bases had no gene match.

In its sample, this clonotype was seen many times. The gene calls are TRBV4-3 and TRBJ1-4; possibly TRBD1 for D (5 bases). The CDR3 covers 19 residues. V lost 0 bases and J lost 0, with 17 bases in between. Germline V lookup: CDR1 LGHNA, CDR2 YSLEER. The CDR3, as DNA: TGCGCCAGCAGCCAAGACCAAGCGCCCTCGGGGGCAACTAATGAAAAACTGTTTTTT. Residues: CASSQDQAPSGATNEKLFF.

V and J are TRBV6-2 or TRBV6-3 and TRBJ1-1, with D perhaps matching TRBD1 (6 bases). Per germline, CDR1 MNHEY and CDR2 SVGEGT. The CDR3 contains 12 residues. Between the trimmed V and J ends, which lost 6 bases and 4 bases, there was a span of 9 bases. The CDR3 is CASRRGGTEAFF. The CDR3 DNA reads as TGTGCCAGCAGGAGGGGGGGCACTGAAGCTTTCTTT.

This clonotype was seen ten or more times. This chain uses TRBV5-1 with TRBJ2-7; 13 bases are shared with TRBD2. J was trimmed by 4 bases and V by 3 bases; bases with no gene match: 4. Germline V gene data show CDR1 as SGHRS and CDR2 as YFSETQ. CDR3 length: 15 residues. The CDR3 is CASSYGLAGVYEQYF. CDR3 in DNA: TGCGCCAGCAGCTATGGACTAGCGGGGGTGTACGAGCAGTACTTC.

This CDR3 reads CAWDGGEKFKEQYF. CDR3 bases: TGTGCCTGGGACGGAGGGGAAAAATTCAAAGAGCAGTACTTC. The V gene is TRBV30, the J gene TRBJ2-7; TRBD2 is a possible D gene (6 bases). The CDR3 length is 14 residues. Trimming shortened V by 5 bases and J by 7 bases, and 21 bases separated the two germline ends. CDR1 is GTSNPN, CDR2 SVGIG, per germline (reference sequence).

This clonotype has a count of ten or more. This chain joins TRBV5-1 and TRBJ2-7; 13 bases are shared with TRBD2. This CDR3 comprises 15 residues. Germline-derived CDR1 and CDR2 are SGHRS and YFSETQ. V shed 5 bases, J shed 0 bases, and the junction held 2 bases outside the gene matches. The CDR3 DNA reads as TGCGCCAGCAGTGGGACTAGCGGGACCTCCTACGAGCAGTACTTC. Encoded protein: CASSGTSGTSYEQYF.

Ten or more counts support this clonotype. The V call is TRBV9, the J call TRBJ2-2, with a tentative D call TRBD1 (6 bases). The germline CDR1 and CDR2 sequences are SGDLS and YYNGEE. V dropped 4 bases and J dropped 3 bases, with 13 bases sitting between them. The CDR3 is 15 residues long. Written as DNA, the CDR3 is TGTGCCAGCAGCCACACAGGGTCGGACACCGGGGAGCTGTTTTTT. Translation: CASSHTGSDTGELFF. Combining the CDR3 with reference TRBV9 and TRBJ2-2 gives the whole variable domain DSGVTQTPKHLITATGQRVTLRCSPRSGDLSVYWYQQSLDQGLQFLIQYYNGEERAKGNILERFSAQQFPDLHSELNLSSLELGDSALYFCASSHTGSDTGELFFGEGSRLTVL.

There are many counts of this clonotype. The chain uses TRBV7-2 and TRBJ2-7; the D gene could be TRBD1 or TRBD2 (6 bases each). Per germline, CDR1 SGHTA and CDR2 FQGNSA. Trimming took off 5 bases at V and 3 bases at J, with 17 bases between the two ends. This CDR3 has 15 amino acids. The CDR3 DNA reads TGTGCCAGCAGCCATCAACAGGGACTGGGCTACGAGCAGTACTTC. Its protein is CASSHQQGLGYEQYF.

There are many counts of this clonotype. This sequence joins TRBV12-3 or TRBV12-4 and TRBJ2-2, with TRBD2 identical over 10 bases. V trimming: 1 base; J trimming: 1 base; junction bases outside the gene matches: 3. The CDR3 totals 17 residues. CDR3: CASSLEASGGNTGELFF. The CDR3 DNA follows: TGTGCCAGCAGTTTAGAGGCTAGCGGGGGGAACACCGGGGAGCTGTTTTTT.

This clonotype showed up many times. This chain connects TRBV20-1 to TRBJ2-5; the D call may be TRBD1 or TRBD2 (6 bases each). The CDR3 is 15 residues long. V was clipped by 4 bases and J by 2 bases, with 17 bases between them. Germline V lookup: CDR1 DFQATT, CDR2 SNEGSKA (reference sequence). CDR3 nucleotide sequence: TGCAGTGCTACTCCGGACCGGGGGCGGCAAGAGACCCAGTACTTC. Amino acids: CSATPDRGRQETQYF.